These 28 T cell receptor beta chains were sequenced from one sample in a study of blood T cell repertoires in COVID-19. This table comes from immunoSEQ multiplex PCR, and its TCRdb copy is limited to in-frame clones, with some not included. Found here are more than 350,000 clones, around 87% of them singletons; the top ten hold about 10%. Input material: peripheral blood. The receptors were gathered from a woman aged 30 to 39 with COVID-19, enrolled during active disease.

This chain joins TRBV2 and TRBJ1-4; D remains unclear. Germline V gene lookup returns CDR1 SNHLY and CDR2 FYNNEI. The ends were cut back, 3 bases at V and 10 bases at J, with 18 bases in the middle. This CDR3 comprises 15 residues. CDR3: CASSDSPIGSGKLFF. In DNA, the CDR3 is TGTGCCAGCAGTGATTCTCCTATTGGGAGCGGAAAACTGTTTTTT.

This clone was picked up one time. CDR3 loop: CASSDLGLDSYEQYF. DNA for the CDR3: TGCGCCAGCAGTGACCTCGGACTCGACTCCTACGAGCAGTACTTC. V gene TRBV10-2 combines with J gene TRBJ2-7; TRBD2 might be the D (5 bases). This CDR3 region has 15 residues. Germline V CDR1 and CDR2: WSHSY, SAAADI. The V end was cut by 3 bases, the J end by 0 bases, with 12 bases between.

The genes are TRBV7-2 and TRBJ1-2, with 8 nucleotides matching TRBD1. V lost 3 bases, J lost 5 bases, and 8 bases stayed unmatched. The V gene's germline CDR1 is SGHTA and CDR2 FQGNSA. The CDR3 has 15 amino acids. In DNA form, the CDR3 reads TGTGCCAGCAGCTTTCATCCCGGGACAGGTTATGGCTACACCTTC. As protein: CASSFHPGTGYGYTF. Full variable domain (outside the CDR3, taken from reference TRBV7-2 and TRBJ1-2): GAGVSQSPSNKVTEKGKDVELRCDPISGHTALYWYRQSLGQGLEFLIYFQGNSAPDKSGLPSDRFSAERTGGSVSTLTIQRTQQEDSAVYLCASSFHPGTGYGYTFGSGTRLTVV.

V gene TRBV24-1 combines with J gene TRBJ2-1; 10 bases agree with TRBD1. The germline V gene encodes CDR1 KGHDR and CDR2 SFDVKD. This CDR3 is 15 amino acids long. The V gene end was trimmed by 4 bases and the J gene end by 6 bases; junction bases not matched to a gene: 5. CDR3 in DNA: TGTGCCACCAGTGACCGTGACAGGGGGCTCAATGAGCAGTTCTTC. It is translated as CATSDRDRGLNEQFF.

The CDR3 protein is CASKDRRLNTEAFF. The CDR3 bases are TGTGCCTCCAAGGACAGGCGTTTGAACACTGAAGCTTTCTTT. The chain combines TRBV28 with TRBJ1-1; 7 bases are a match to TRBD1. CDR1 and CDR2 (germline): MDHEN, SYDVKM. Losses at the gene ends were 11 bases for V and 0 bases for J; bases not matched to a gene: 9. The CDR3 length is 14 residues.

The genes are TRBV19 and TRBJ2-5; possibly TRBD2 for D (6 bases). The CDR3 totals 13 residues. With 8 bases removed from V and 1 base from J, the gap between germline ends came to 11 bases. Germline V gene data show CDR1 as LNHDA and CDR2 as SQIVND (reference sequence). The CDR3 sequence: CASSRGIQETQYF. The CDR3, as DNA: TGTGCCAGTTCACGGGGGATCCAAGAGACCCAGTACTTC.

The chain employs TRBV18 and TRBJ1-1; D unresolved. The CDR3 covers 14 residues. Germline lookup yields CDR1 KGHSH and CDR2 LQKENI. Trimming stripped 3 bases from V and 0 bases from J, with 8 bases between. CDR3 sequence: CASSPQAMNTEAFF. CDR3 bases: TGTGCCAGCTCACCGCAAGCCATGAACACTGAAGCTTTCTTT.

The chain uses TRBV29-1 and TRBJ2-3; 9 positions agree with TRBD2. V shed 3 bases, J shed 0 bases, and the junction held 4 bases outside the gene matches. Germline V gene lookup returns CDR1 SQVTM and CDR2 ANQGSEA. The CDR3 spans 15 residues. In DNA form, the CDR3 reads TGCAGCGTTGAGACTAGCGGTAGTAGCACAGATACGCAGTATTTT. Encoded protein: CSVETSGSSTDTQYF.

The rearrangement uses TRBV5-8 and TRBJ1-2; the D gene is possibly TRBD1 (5 bases). The CDR3 length is 13 residues. Germline values: CDR1 SGHTS, CDR2 YDEGEE. Trimming stripped 7 bases from V and 8 bases from J, with 18 bases between. CDR3 nucleotide sequence: TGTGCCAGCCACGTGGACACGGTGATCGGCTACACCTTC. This codes for CASHVDTVIGYTF.

This chain joins TRBV28 and TRBJ1-5, with TRBD1 identical over 9 bases. Looked up from germline, CDR1 is MDHEN and CDR2 is SYDVKM. The CDR3 is 15 residues long. The junction had 8 bases not matched to a gene; V was cut back by 5 bases and J by 6 bases. CDR3 DNA sequence: TGTGCCAGCAGTGCGGTGGGACAGGGAGGTCAGCCCCAGCATTTT. Encoded protein: CASSAVGQGGQPQHF.

The CDR3 sequence: CASSQGFADRVRPLHF. The CDR3 DNA reads TGTGCCAGCAGCCAAGGCTTTGCCGACAGGGTGAGGCCCCTCCACTTT. The chain combines TRBV3-1 (or the pseudogene TRBV3-2) with TRBJ1-6, with 7 bases lining up with TRBD1. The germline gives CDR1 LGHDT, CDR2 YNNKEL (reference sequence). This CDR3 spans 16 amino acids. V lost 1 base, J lost 13 bases, and 13 bases stayed unmatched.

The chain joins TRBV5-1 to TRBJ2-7; D unclear. The germline CDR1 and CDR2 sequences are SGHRS and YFSETQ. This CDR3 contains 12 residues. The V end lost 4 bases, the J end lost 6 bases, and 11 bases lay between the germline ends. The DNA of the CDR3 is TGCGCCAGCAGCCCCACCCCTACCGAGCAGTACTTC. Its translation is CASSPTPTEQYF.

This clone was observed a single time. The J gene is TRBJ1-4, the V gene TRBV28; 9 bases agree with TRBD1. V lost 2 bases and J lost 8; bases outside the gene matches: 3. The CDR3 length is 14 residues. From germline, CDR1 is MDHEN and CDR2 SYDVKM. The CDR3 nucleotides are TGTGCCAGCAGTTTAGACAGGGGGAACGAAAAACTGTTTTTT. Its protein product is CASSLDRGNEKLFF.

CDR3 protein: CASSHGELAETYEQYF. CDR3 DNA sequence: TGTGCCAGCAGCCACGGAGAACTAGCGGAGACCTACGAGCAGTACTTC. V and J are TRBV4-2 and TRBJ2-7, with 8 positions matching TRBD2. Germline lookup yields CDR1 LGHNA and CDR2 YNFKEQ. This CDR3 has 16 amino acids. J lost 2 bases, V lost 3 bases, and 9 bases had no gene match.

J is TRBJ2-5 and V is TRBV5-6, with D possibly being TRBD2 (5 bases). Germline V gene sequence: CDR1 SGHDT, CDR2 YYEEEE. V lost 0 bases, J lost 5 bases, and 14 bases lay in between. This CDR3 comprises 15 residues. CDR3 DNA: TGTGCCAGCAGCTTGGTTCAGCGGCTGTGGGAGACCCAGTACTTC. It encodes CASSLVQRLWETQYF. Looking up the rest from reference TRBV5-6 and TRBJ2-5 gives the full variable domain: DAGVTQSPTHLIKTRGQQVTLRCSPKSGHDTVSWYQQALGQGPQFIFQYYEEEERQRGNFPDRFSGHQFPNYSSELNVNALLLGDSALYLCASSLVQRLWETQYFGPGTRLLVL.

The chain's CDR3 is CASSSASGSNIQYF. The CDR3 coding sequence is TGTGCCAGCTCATCAGCTAGCGGGTCAAACATTCAGTACTTC. The chain recombines TRBV18 with TRBJ2-4; 8 bases align to TRBD2. Germline V CDR1 and CDR2: KGHSH, LQKENI. This CDR3 contains 14 residues. V was pared by 5 bases and J by 6 bases, with 6 bases of the junction left unmatched.

The rearrangement links TRBV9 to TRBJ2-1; D remains unclear. The CDR3 is 15 amino acids. V lost 0 bases and J 6 bases, leaving 13 bases between the germline ends. Germline CDR1 reads SGDLS; CDR2 reads YYNGEE. The CDR3: CASSVGPRYFNEQFF. The CDR3 nucleotides are TGTGCCAGCAGCGTAGGTCCCCGGTACTTCAATGAGCAGTTCTTC. Filled out from reference TRBV9 and TRBJ2-1, the complete variable domain reads DSGVTQTPKHLITATGQRVTLRCSPRSGDLSVYWYQQSLDQGLQFLIQYYNGEERAKGNILERFSAQQFPDLHSELNLSSLELGDSALYFCASSVGPRYFNEQFFGPGTRLTVL.

This clone appeared a single time. The rearrangement uses TRBV30 and TRBJ2-7; 10 bases map to TRBD1. V lost 5 bases and J lost 3; bases outside the gene matches: 7. The CDR3 sequence is 14 residues long. Germline V lookup: CDR1 GTSNPN, CDR2 SVGIG (reference sequence). The CDR3 reads CAWGTGTGVYEQYF. CDR3 coding DNA: TGTGCCTGGGGGACCGGGACAGGGGTCTACGAGCAGTACTTC.

The gene calls are TRBV3-1 (or the pseudogene TRBV3-2) and TRBJ2-6; D is undetermined. The V and J ends lost 0 bases and 0 bases respectively, with 9 bases between them. This CDR3 has 17 amino acids. Germline V gene lookup returns CDR1 LGHDT and CDR2 YNNKEL (reference sequence). CDR3 loop: CASSQDFRASGANVLTF. As DNA, the CDR3 is TGTGCCAGCAGCCAAGATTTTCGAGCCTCTGGGGCCAACGTCCTGACTTTC.

A single count supports this clone. The chain recombines TRBV27 with TRBJ1-1, with D perhaps matching TRBD1 (5 bases). Germline CDR1 reads MNHEY; CDR2 reads SMNVEV (reference sequence). V shed 8 bases and J shed 0 bases, with 13 bases lying between them. This CDR3 contains 14 residues. The CDR3 DNA reads TGTGCCAGCCGCATGGGGCAGGTGAACACTGAAGCTTTCTTT. Translation gives CASRMGQVNTEAFF.

The genes are TRBV27 and TRBJ1-1; perhaps TRBD1 as D (5 bases). The CDR3 is 15 amino acids. Germline V gene sequence: CDR1 MNHEY, CDR2 SMNVEV (reference sequence). V shed 3 bases and J shed 5 bases, with 16 bases lying between them. CDR3 protein: CASSFTVPRGTEAFF. CDR3 DNA: TGTGCCAGCAGTTTTACAGTCCCCCGGGGGACTGAAGCTTTCTTT.

This chain connects TRBV4-1 to TRBJ1-6; 7 nucleotides match TRBD1. Germline CDR1 is MGHRA and CDR2 is YSYEKL. This CDR3 comprises 16 residues. The ends lost 1 base at V and 5 bases at J; junction bases unmatched: 5. The CDR3 loop is CASSQGPTGDNSPLHF. CDR3 coding DNA: TGCGCCAGCAGCCAAGGGCCTACAGGGGATAATTCACCCCTCCACTTT.

This chain connects TRBV7-9 to TRBJ2-7, with D perhaps matching TRBD2 (5 bases). V lost 4 bases and J lost 0, with 7 bases in between. This CDR3 is built from 13 residues. Germline V gives CDR1 SEHNR, CDR2 FQNEAQ (reference sequence). The CDR3 DNA follows: TGTGCCAGCAGCTCCGACTACTCCTACGAGCAGTACTTC. Encoded protein: CASSSDYSYEQYF.

The chain recombines TRBV5-1 with TRBJ2-7; a possible D gene is TRBD1 (6 bases). CDR3 length: 13 amino acids. Germline V lookup: CDR1 SGHRS, CDR2 YFSETQ. Trimming pared 3 bases from V and 7 bases from J, leaving 14 bases between. The CDR3 DNA sequence: TGCGCCAGCAGCTCCGGGACACTCCAAGAGCAGTACTTC. Amino acid sequence: CASSSGTLQEQYF.

The chain has TRBV5-6 and TRBJ1-3; D gene ambiguous. The germline V gene has CDR1 SGHDT and CDR2 YYEEEE. Trimming shortened V by 0 bases and J by 0 bases, and 4 bases separated the two germline ends. The CDR3 contains 14 residues. The CDR3 loop is CASSLGDSGNTIYF. The CDR3 coding sequence is TGTGCCAGCAGCTTGGGAGACTCTGGAAACACCATATATTTT.

This clone has a single count. This chain joins TRBV6-5 and TRBJ2-7; 9 positions match TRBD1. CDR3 size: 15 residues. Germline loops: CDR1 MNHEY, CDR2 SVGAGI. Unmatched junction bases numbered 12, after V lost 6 bases and J lost 6 bases. This CDR3 is CASRTSGTGPSEQYF. The CDR3 DNA reads TGTGCCAGCAGGACGTCGGGGACAGGGCCTTCCGAGCAGTACTTC.

The chain carries TRBV5-6 and TRBJ2-5; perhaps TRBD2 as D (5 bases). The CDR3 extends over 13 amino acids. Trimming left V 2 bases short and J 1 base short, with 6 bases between. Germline CDR1 reads SGHDT; CDR2 reads YYEEEE. DNA for the CDR3: TGTGCCAGCAGCTTCGGGGTCCAAGAGACCCAGTACTTC. It codes for CASSFGVQETQYF.

The count of this clone is one. The CDR3 here is CATSARGSLSSTDTQYF. As DNA, the CDR3 is TGTGCCACCAGCGCCCGCGGGAGTCTTTCTAGCACAGATACGCAGTATTTT. The rearrangement links TRBV15 to TRBJ2-3, with 7 bases aligning to TRBD2. CDR3 length equals 17 residues. Trimming at V came to 5 bases and at J to 0 bases, leaving 11 bases not matched to a gene. CDR1 is LNHNV and CDR2 is YYDKDF in the germline V gene (reference sequence).